This T cell receptor (beta chain) is drawn from a study of a mutant IDH1 vaccine in newly diagnosed glioma. Study as a whole: Before enrollment, the patients had been treated with radiotherapy alone, temozolomide alone, or both together. Most of them had received both.

After removal of 4 bases from V and 2 bases from J, the junction contained 13 bases not matched to a gene. The CDR3 is 18 amino acids. Germline V gene lookup returns CDR1 MGHRA and CDR2 YSYEKL. General observations from the study: Altogether, approximately 93% of patients exhibited vaccine-induced immune responses.

Assay used: immunoSEQ multiplex PCR; TCRdb lists only in-frame clones, some missing. The sample lists tens of thousands of clones; almost 85% were seen once. Sample time point: baseline, week 1 (first vaccination visit). The treatment: pre-vaccination baseline after standard-of-care therapy. Each astrocytoma in the donors was new, WHO grade 3 or 4, IDH1-mutant and ATRX-lost. With respect to this clone: What it binds is not known.

This rearrangement joins TRBV4-1 to TRBJ2-3; TRBD2 matches 9 bases. The sequence came from a man aged 35-49 years with glioma. Some clones in this sample may be carry-over from other donors' samples. Specimen: PBMCs, collected from a glioma patient treated with radiotherapy, temozolomide or both. In nucleotides, the CDR3 is TGCGCCAGCAGCCCCCTCGGTGTAGCGGGGGCGACCACAGATACGCAGTATTTT. Translated: CASSPLGVAGATTDTQYF.